The 12 T cell receptor beta chains given below trace back to one sample, sequenced in a study of identifying expanded T cells in peripheral blood. Method: immunoSEQ multiplex PCR; TCRdb's copy keeps in-frame clones and lacks some. The sample consists of about 81,000 clones, less than 90% of them appearing once. Sequenced: blood. The receptor source for this set is a person aged 18-70 years in good health.

The chain employs TRBV19 and TRBJ2-1; 10 bases line up with TRBD2. Trimming cost V 7 bases and J 8 bases; bases outside gene matches: 8. This CDR3 has 14 residues. In germline, CDR1 is LNHDA, CDR2 SQIVND (reference sequence). The CDR3: CASTSSGRGDEQFF. The CDR3 DNA sequence: TGTGCCAGTACCTCTAGCGGGAGAGGGGATGAGCAGTTCTTC.

The chain combines TRBV4-1 with TRBJ2-2; TRBD2 matches 8 bases. This CDR3 contains 16 residues. Germline values: CDR1 MGHRA, CDR2 YSYEKL. Unmatched junction bases numbered 8, after V lost 3 bases and J lost 5 bases. As DNA, the CDR3 is TGCGCCAGCAGCCACGGGGGACTAGGGGGGACCGGGGAGCTGTTTTTT. Amino acid sequence: CASSHGGLGGTGELFF.

On this clone: Distinct nucleotide sequences in the sample also encode this CDR3. The genes are TRBV9 and TRBJ2-7; D is ambiguous. Germline CDR1 is SGDLS and CDR2 is YYNGEE. This CDR3 is 13 amino acids long. Trimming removed 0 bases from V and 4 bases from J, with 8 bases in between. CDR3 DNA sequence: TGTGCCAGCAGCGTAGAGGACGGGTACGAGCAGTACTTC. Translated: CASSVEDGYEQYF. Full variable domain (remainder filled in from reference TRBV9 and TRBJ2-7): DSGVTQTPKHLITATGQRVTLRCSPRSGDLSVYWYQQSLDQGLQFLIQYYNGEERAKGNILERFSAQQFPDLHSELNLSSLELGDSALYFCASSVEDGYEQYFGPGTRLTVT.

The chain combines TRBV6-5 with TRBJ2-2; no firm D call. Per the germline V gene, CDR1 is MNHEY and CDR2 is SVGAGI. The CDR3 runs to 15 residues. V lost 0 bases and J 4 bases, leaving 9 bases between the germline ends. The CDR3 loop is CASSYSSTPTGELFF. The CDR3 DNA sequence: TGTGCCAGCAGTTACTCTAGCACTCCCACCGGGGAGCTGTTTTTT.

The chain carries TRBV25-1 and TRBJ1-2; TRBD1 matches 7 bases. The CDR3 runs 13 residues. V lost 10 bases to trimming and J lost 1 base; unmatched junction nucleotides: 6. CDR1 MGHDK and CDR2 SYGVNS come from the germline V gene. CDR3 loop: CATSTGSNYGYTF. The CDR3 DNA sequence: TGTGCCACCTCGACAGGGAGTAACTATGGCTACACCTTC.

This chain connects TRBV5-1 to TRBJ1-4, with 9 bases lining up with TRBD1. Trimming at V came to 2 bases and at J to 5 bases, leaving 4 bases not matched to a gene. This CDR3 has 15 amino acids. Germline V CDR1 and CDR2: SGHRS, YFSETQ. The CDR3 protein is CASSLAGTGNEKLFF. The CDR3 region has the DNA TGCGCCAGCAGCTTAGCCGGGACAGGGAATGAAAAACTGTTTTTT.

The gene calls are TRBV7-2 and TRBJ2-2; D possibly corresponds to TRBD2 (6 bases). Trimming removed 1 base from V and 5 bases from J, with 23 bases in between. The germline V gene has CDR1 SGHTA and CDR2 FQGNSA. The CDR3 is made up of 19 amino acids. Here the CDR3 reads CASSLDRAGTPGDTGELFF. The CDR3 region has the DNA TGTGCCAGCAGCTTAGATCGGGCAGGCACTCCGGGGGATACCGGGGAGCTGTTTTTT.

This clone was found a few times. The chain recombines TRBV9 with TRBJ2-4; no reliable D call. The CDR3 loop spans 15 amino acids. The V and J ends lost 7 bases and 0 bases respectively, with 14 bases between them. The germline gives CDR1 SGDLS, CDR2 YYNGEE. The CDR3 sequence is CASATESLAKNIQYF. The CDR3 DNA reads TGTGCCAGCGCCACAGAGTCTTTAGCCAAAAACATTCAGTACTTC.

The V gene is TRBV14, the J gene TRBJ2-1, with 8 bases aligning to TRBD2. V lost 5 bases, J lost 3 bases, and 9 bases stayed unmatched. The germline V gene encodes CDR1 SGHDN and CDR2 FVKESK. The CDR3 has 16 residues. The CDR3 DNA follows: TGTGCCAGCAGCGTTCGGGTTACTAGCGGCTACAATGAGCAGTTCTTC. Its translation: CASSVRVTSGYNEQFF.

The chain uses TRBV28 and TRBJ1-4; D unclear. The V gene's germline CDR1 is MDHEN and CDR2 SYDVKM. The CDR3 is 13 amino acids. The V end was cut by 3 bases, the J end by 7 bases, with 9 bases between. The CDR3 here is CASSLQESEKLFF. CDR3 coding DNA: TGTGCCAGCAGTTTGCAGGAGTCTGAAAAACTGTTTTTT.

This clone occurred once. This rearrangement joins TRBV2 to TRBJ2-7; D not certain. In germline, CDR1 is SNHLY, CDR2 FYNNEI. Trimming cost V 5 bases and J 2 bases, with 7 bases left between them. The CDR3 extends over 12 amino acids. The CDR3 nucleotides read TGTGCCAGCAGTCGGATCACCTACGAGCAGTACTTC. This encodes CASSRITYEQYF.

The chain recombines TRBV7-2 with TRBJ2-5; 7 positions agree with TRBD2. The CDR3 consists of 14 residues. The J segment lost 1 base and the V segment lost 7 bases, leaving 6 bases of the junction unmatched. Germline assignment: CDR1 SGHTA and CDR2 FQGNSA. CDR3 sequence: CASNWGGTQETQYF. CDR3 coding DNA: TGTGCCAGCAACTGGGGGGGGACCCAAGAGACCCAGTACTTC.